What follows describes a single T cell receptor (beta chain). Its target is unknown. The ends lost 5 bases at V and 6 bases at J; junction bases unmatched: 10. Germline assignment: CDR1 MRHNA and CDR2 SNTAGT. The CDR3 is 15 amino acids. In the PCR, 60 Vbeta and 13 Jbeta primers were used. Sequencing was performed with immunoSEQ multiplex PCR; in TCRdb, only in-frame clones are kept and a portion is missing. Its table records 35,000 to 45,000 clones. This entry is derived from a study of cytomegalovirus exposure and HLA in healthy donors. Study background: Previous work identified 120 million or so unique TCR beta sequences from around 200 million T cells. When about 400 donors were genotyped, over 80% of them were found to fall in the Caucasian-associated ancestry cluster. General study findings and limits: In an earlier analysis, in roughly 580 donors, most V segments appeared productive either ~87% or ~30% of the time. Across HLA loci, a later analysis found differing TCR association rates, with DRB1 most and HLA-C fewest.

Sample: PBMCs. The clonotype was recovered from a male donor in good health and CMV-seronegative. The V call is TRBV6-4, the J call TRBJ1-2; 9 bases align to TRBD1. CDR3 loop: CASSPQGAGGDGYTF. The CDR3 DNA is TGTGCCAGCAGTCCACAGGGGGCCGGGGGTGATGGCTACACCTTC.